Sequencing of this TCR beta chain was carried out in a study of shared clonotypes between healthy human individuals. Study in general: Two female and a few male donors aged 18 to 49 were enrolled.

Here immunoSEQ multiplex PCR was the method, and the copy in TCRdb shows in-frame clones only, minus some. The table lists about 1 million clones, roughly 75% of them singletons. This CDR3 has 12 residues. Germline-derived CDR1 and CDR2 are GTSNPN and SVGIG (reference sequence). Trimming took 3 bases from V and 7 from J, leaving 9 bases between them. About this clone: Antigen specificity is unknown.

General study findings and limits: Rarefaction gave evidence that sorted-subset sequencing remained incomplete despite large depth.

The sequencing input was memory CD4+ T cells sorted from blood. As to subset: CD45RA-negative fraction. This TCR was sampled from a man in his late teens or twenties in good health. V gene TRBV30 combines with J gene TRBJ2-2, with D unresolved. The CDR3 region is CAWSGIVGELFF. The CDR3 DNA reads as TGTGCCTGGAGCGGAATAGTCGGGGAGCTGTTTTTT.